This entry is about one TCR beta chain. The data were obtained in a study of PD-1 blockade in classical Hodgkin lymphoma. Across the study: On a schedule of every 2 weeks, patients received nivolumab 3 mg/kg intravenously.

CDR3 length: 15 residues. Deletions cut 11 bases from V and 0 bases from J, with 17 bases between. CDR1 SEHNR and CDR2 FQNEAQ come from the germline V gene (reference sequence). Method: immunoSEQ multiplex PCR; TCRdb's copy keeps in-frame clones and lacks some. The table includes over 70,000 clones, over 75% detected once. Time point specified: cycle 4 day 1 (C4D1), after more than five weeks of nivolumab. Each patient's relapse followed autologous stem cell transplantation, and brentuximab vedotin exposure varied. Complete response, partial response or progressive disease was each patient's best response.

This TCR came from a human donor with classical Hodgkin lymphoma. The sequences come from peripheral blood mononuclear cells (PBMCs), collected before the fourth cycle of nivolumab. This chain links TRBV7-9 with TRBJ1-3, with D unresolved. CDR3 sequence: CAVDRTGLSGNTIYF. The CDR3 region has the DNA TGTGCCGTGGATAGGACCGGTCTCTCTGGAAACACCATATATTTT.